The sample holds a few counts of the clone carrying this TCR beta chain. Its cognate antigen is unknown. The sample belongs to a study of regulatory T cells in long-lasting Graves disease. The CDR3 totals 20 residues. V lost 6 bases to trimming and J lost 0 bases; unmatched junction nucleotides: 15. Germline V gene data show CDR1 as MDHEN and CDR2 as SYDVKM. The time point is: newly diagnosed GD, antithyroid drugs for less than 3 months. PBMC-derived RNA was used for the TCR library. EDTA tubes collected around 10 milliliters of peripheral blood. According to the study, TCR beta libraries were built with iRepertoire HTBI primers and CDR3-region Arm-PCR. TCRdb reprocessed the multiplex PCR reads with MiXCR, giving one entry per CDR3 protein. The data hold hundreds of thousands of distinct CDR3 sequences, with approximately 15% observed a single time. Study observations and caveats: Persistent disease showed a preference for TRBV28, TRBJ1-2 and TRBJ2-5.

The same sample was also used in a study of T cells in Graves' hyperthyroidism and ophthalmopathy. This second report adds: Stable Graves' hyperthyroidism meant no ophthalmopathy progression within 18 months. The HTBI primer set served for first-round RT-PCR of the TCR CDR3.

This TCR derives from a woman aged 25-40 years with Graves disease. This material consisted of peripheral blood mononuclear cells (PBMCs), taken at new diagnosis, from a patient treated with antithyroid drugs. The chain couples TRBV28 to TRBJ2-1; 12 nucleotides match TRBD2. CDR3 nucleotide sequence: TGTGCCAGCAGCTGGGTTAGGTCTAGCGGGGGGGGAAGCTCCTACAATGAGCAGTTCTTC. The encoded protein is CASSWVRSSGGGSSYNEQFF.